The 15 T cell receptor beta chains presented below share a single source sample, sequenced in a study of blood T cells in healthy people across ages. A second roughly 6 to 11 cycle PCR used barcoded and J-beta primers. TCRdb called the 5' RACE reads again in MiXCR, with one record for every CDR3 protein. This sample has about 570,000 distinct CDR3 sequences, with 27% found just once. Sequenced input: blood. These receptors all come from a woman in her 70s in good health.

This clonotype has only a few counts. V gene TRBV7-9 combines with J gene TRBJ1-1, with D possibly TRBD1 on 6 matching bases. The CDR3 has 14 residues. Trimming cost V 5 bases and J 1 base, with 11 bases left between them. Looked up from germline, CDR1 is SEHNR and CDR2 is FQNEAQ (reference sequence). CDR3 amino acids: CASSNRVGNTEAFF. The CDR3 coding sequence is TGTGCCAGCAGCAACAGGGTTGGGAACACTGAAGCTTTCTTT.

The V call is TRBV5-6, the J call TRBJ2-5; D may be TRBD2 (6 bases). Germline CDR1 SGHDT, CDR2 YYEEEE. This CDR3 region has 16 residues. V lost 1 base and J 1 base, leaving 14 bases between the germline ends. The CDR3 region has the DNA TGTGCCAGCAGCTTGTTTTCGGGGGAAATCCAAGAGACCCAGTACTTC. It codes for CASSLFSGEIQETQYF.

V is TRBV18 and J is TRBJ2-5; D is unresolved. The J call may be incorrect, as the DNA end agrees better with TRBJ2-1. Germline V gives CDR1 KGHSH, CDR2 LQKENI. The length of the CDR3 is 16 residues. The CDR3 here is CASSPLGQETHNEQFF. DNA of the CDR3: TGTGCCAGCTCACCGCTCGGGCAGGAGACCCACAATGAGCAGTTCTTC.

This clonotype was detected once. The rearrangement uses TRBV12-3 or TRBV12-4 and TRBJ1-1; a weak D match, TRBD1 (5 bases). This CDR3 region has 11 residues. V lost 8 bases and J 5 bases, leaving 9 bases between the germline ends. The DNA of the CDR3 is TGTGCCAGCGGGGGGAGGACTGAAGCTTTCTTT. This gives the protein CASGGRTEAFF.

The chain has TRBV6-2 or TRBV6-3 and TRBJ1-5; D remains unclear. In germline, CDR1 is MNHEY, CDR2 SVGEGT. This CDR3 has 12 amino acids. V was pared by 2 bases and J by 9 bases, with 8 bases between. The CDR3 DNA sequence: TGTGCCAGCAGTTACGAGGGTACGCCCCAGCATTTT. It translates to CASSYEGTPQHF.

This clonotype appeared a few times. The chain uses TRBV11-2 and TRBJ2-7, with D possibly matching TRBD1 (6 bases). CDR1 is SGHAT, CDR2 FQNNGV, per germline. Trimming removed 3 bases from V and 2 bases from J, with 20 bases in between. CDR3 length: 17 amino acids. In DNA, the CDR3 is TGTGCCAGCAGCTTGCGGCAGAACCCGGGACAAACCTACGAGCAGTACTTC. The encoded protein is CASSLRQNPGQTYEQYF.

This clonotype has more than one count but fewer than ten. V and J are TRBV12-3 or TRBV12-4 and TRBJ1-1; 7 bases align to TRBD1. The CDR3 has 15 residues. With V trimmed by 6 bases and J by 3 bases, 10 bases remained unmatched. CDR3 sequence: CASSPGQVMDTEAFF. DNA for the CDR3: TGTGCCAGCAGCCCCGGACAGGTAATGGACACTGAAGCTTTCTTT.

This clonotype has a handful of counts. The CDR3 sequence: CASSLYLTSGETQYF. CDR3 bases: TGTGCCAGCAGCTTATACCTTACTAGTGGAGAGACCCAGTACTTC. The chain has TRBV7-9 and TRBJ2-5; D perhaps matches TRBD2 (5 bases). V was trimmed by 2 bases and J by 4 bases, leaving 14 bases between them. Germline CDR1 SEHNR, CDR2 FQNEAQ (reference sequence). CDR3 size: 15 residues.

The chain uses TRBV13 and TRBJ2-5; tentatively, D is TRBD2 (7 bases). Gene TRBJ2-1 matches the end of the DNA better, so the J call may be wrong. Germline V lookup: CDR1 PRHDT, CDR2 FYEKMQ (reference sequence). The CDR3 is 17 residues long. The CDR3 nucleotides read TGTGCCAGCAGCCCACAGGGAGGGGGGTCGTTCTACAATGAGCAGTTCTTC. Amino acid sequence: CASSPQGGGSFYNEQFF.

The J gene is TRBJ1-4, the V gene TRBV4-3, with a possible D match to TRBD1 (5 bases). The CDR3 covers 18 residues. Looked up from germline, CDR1 is LGHNA and CDR2 is YSLEER. With 4 bases removed from V and 7 bases from J, the gap between germline ends came to 25 bases. CDR3 loop: CASSRRAFGGSSREKLFF. The CDR3 bases are TGCGCCAGCAGCCGAAGGGCGTTTGGGGGTTCGTCGCGTGAAAAACTGTTTTTT.

This clonotype was found many times. The CDR3 nucleotides read TGTGCCAGCAGTTACTCGGGCAGGGGAGAGCAGTACTTC. This sequence encodes CASSYSGRGEQYF. The V call is TRBV6-5, the J call TRBJ2-7, with D maybe TRBD1 (6 bases). Germline V gives CDR1 MNHEY, CDR2 SVGAGI. Trimming left V 0 bases short and J 7 bases short, with 10 bases between. The CDR3 is 13 amino acids.

This clonotype was recorded a few times. The chain recombines TRBV6-1 with TRBJ2-3, with unresolved D. CDR3 length: 14 residues. Germline CDR1 is MNHNS and CDR2 is SASEGT. V lost 7 bases and J 1 base, leaving 12 bases between the germline ends. CDR3 region: CASNEEWRTDTQYF. DNA for the CDR3: TGTGCCAGCAACGAGGAGTGGCGCACAGATACGCAGTATTTT.

The chain has TRBV6-5 and TRBJ2-2; 7 nucleotides match TRBD1. The length of the CDR3 is 13 residues. The germline gives CDR1 MNHEY, CDR2 SVGAGI. V gave up 6 bases and J gave up 5 bases; unmatched junction bases: 3. The CDR3 spells CASRRTGTGELFF. In nucleotides, the CDR3 is TGTGCCAGCAGAAGGACAGGTACCGGGGAGCTGTTTTTT.

This sequence joins TRBV7-9 and TRBJ1-1; D not certain. The V end lost 6 bases, the J end lost 4 bases, and 15 bases lay between the germline ends. This CDR3 region has 14 residues. Germline V gene sequence: CDR1 SEHNR, CDR2 FQNEAQ (reference sequence). CDR3 coding DNA: TGTGCCAGCAGGGCCGGGCAATGGGCCACTGAAGCTTTCTTT. Translating gives CASRAGQWATEAFF. The whole variable domain, remainder taken from reference TRBV7-9 and TRBJ1-1, is DTGVSQNPRHKITKRGQNVTFRCDPISEHNRLYWYRQTLGQGPEFLTYFQNEAQLEKSRLLSDRFSAERPKGSFSTLEIQRTEQGDSAMYLCASRAGQWATEAFFGQGTRLTVV.

The chain joins TRBV20-1 to TRBJ1-2; weak D call: TRBD1 (6 bases). This CDR3 has 12 amino acids. V lost 3 bases and J 4 bases, leaving 9 bases between the germline ends. The germline V gene has CDR1 DFQATT and CDR2 SNEGSKA (reference sequence). The CDR3 DNA is TGCAGTGCTAGGAAACAGGGCTATGGCTACACCTTC. This gives the protein CSARKQGYGYTF.